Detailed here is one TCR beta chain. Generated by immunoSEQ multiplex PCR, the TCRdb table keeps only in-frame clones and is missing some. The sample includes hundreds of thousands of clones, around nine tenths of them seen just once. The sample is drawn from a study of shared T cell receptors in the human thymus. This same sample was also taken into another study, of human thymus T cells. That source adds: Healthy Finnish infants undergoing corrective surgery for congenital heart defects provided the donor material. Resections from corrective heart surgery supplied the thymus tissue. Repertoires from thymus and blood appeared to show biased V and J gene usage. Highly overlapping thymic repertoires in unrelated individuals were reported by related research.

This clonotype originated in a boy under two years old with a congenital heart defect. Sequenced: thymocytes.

CDR3 sequence: CASSQAASGRAGTDTQYF. CDR3 bases: TGCGCCAGCAGCCAAGCTGCTAGCGGGAGGGCCGGGACAGATACGCAGTATTTT. The chain links TRBV4-1 to TRBJ2-3; 12 bases agree with TRBD2. Per germline, CDR1 MGHRA and CDR2 YSYEKL. This CDR3 is 18 amino acids long. J was trimmed by 3 bases and V by 1 base; bases with no gene match: 8.